What follows describes a single T cell receptor beta chain. The antigen is undetermined. This entry belongs to a study of T cell repertoires in cytomegalovirus infection. Study-wide context: Both CMV infection and a matching HLA type were indicated by public TCR beta signatures.

TCRdb recomputed calls from the reads with MiXCR, one row per CDR3 protein. The sample has more than 150,000 distinct CDR3 sequences, 28% seen once. General study findings and limits: Identification of carriers of CMV plus the relevant HLA was achieved through cumulative public TCR beta family frequency. HLA-C-restricted CMV-specific TCR beta clonotypes prevailed in the ex vivo response.

Deletions cut 0 bases from V and 15 bases from J, with 13 bases between. Germline CDR1 SGHDT, CDR2 YYEEEE. The CDR3 has 12 amino acids. This sequence originates from a human donor in good health (CMV status not recorded). Some clones in this sample may be carry-over from other donors' samples. The chain is built from TRBV5-6 and TRBJ2-1, with a possible D match to TRBD1 (5 bases). The sample comprised PBMCs. For the CDR3, the DNA is TGTGCCAGCAGCTTGGGACAGAGACCCCCGTTCTTC. Encoded protein: CASSLGQRPPFF.